A single sample gave rise to the 19 T cell receptor beta chains below, sequenced in a study of monozygotic twins with inflammatory bowel disease (dated by TCRdb to the late 2010s). Libraries were made using 5' RACE. The run used an Illumina HiSeq 2500. TCRdb reprocessed the reads, so every CDR3 protein sequence counts as one entry and DNA is not shown. This sample's table carries approximately 380,000 distinct CDR3 sequences. Of the sample, 2% to 3% falls within the top ten clones. Input material: blood. These TCRs come from a human donor with ulcerative colitis or Crohn's disease, or a healthy co-twin of an affected twin (not recorded which).

This chain uses TRBV3-1 with TRBJ2-6; the D call from TCRdb, TRBD1, cannot be confirmed without DNA. Looked up from germline, CDR1 is LGHDT and CDR2 is YNNKEL (reference sequence). The CDR3 is made up of 17 amino acids. The CDR3 here is CASSQHSGRRWANVLTF.

This sequence joins TRBV5-5 and TRBJ2-3. The CDR3 extends over 14 amino acids. Germline-derived CDR1 and CDR2 are SGHKS and YYEKEE (reference sequence). This CDR3 is CASSLDSWSDTQYF.

This chain's CDR3 is CASSSNYGYEQYF. This rearrangement joins TRBV7-3 to TRBJ2-7. The CDR3 has 13 amino acids. CDR1 is SGHTA and CDR2 is FQGTGA in the germline V gene.

This chain uses TRBV28 with TRBJ1-4. The CDR3 extends over 18 amino acids. Germline V gene lookup returns CDR1 MDHEN and CDR2 SYDVKM. CDR3 region: CASSLYPYRFLTNEKLFF.

The gene calls are TRBV7-9 and TRBJ1-4. The CDR3 loop spans 16 amino acids. The germline CDR1 and CDR2 sequences are SEHNR and FQNEAQ (reference sequence). CDR3 region: CASSEGRAGGNEKLFF.

The rearrangement uses TRBV25-1 and TRBJ2-1; TCRdb returns TRBD1, unconfirmable since there is no DNA. This CDR3 comprises 16 residues. Germline values: CDR1 MGHDK, CDR2 SYGVNS. This CDR3 reads CASSEAGQFGYNEQFF.

J is TRBJ2-5 and V is TRBV7-8; TCRdb selects TRBD1, and the lack of DNA leaves this call unchecked. The CDR3 is made up of 16 amino acids. Germline V gene lookup returns CDR1 SGHVS and CDR2 FQNEAQ. CDR3: CASSPERTGVFETQYF.

The chain employs TRBV20-1 and TRBJ2-2; the D call of TRBD1 rests on TCRdb alone, since no DNA is present to check it. The germline gives CDR1 DFQATT, CDR2 SNEGSKA (reference sequence). The CDR3 sequence is 14 residues long. The CDR3 region is CSARRGADTGELFF.

The chain carries TRBV6-2 or TRBV6-3 and TRBJ2-1. Germline assignment: CDR1 MNHEY and CDR2 SVGEGT. The CDR3 length is 12 residues. CDR3 residues: CASSYLRNEQFF.

The chain couples TRBV7-9 to TRBJ2-4. The V gene's germline CDR1 is SEHNR and CDR2 FQNEAQ (reference sequence). The CDR3 loop spans 15 amino acids. The CDR3 here is CASSFLAEAKNIQYF.

The genes are TRBV5-4 and TRBJ1-4; the TCRdb call, TRBD1, lacks DNA for checking. The CDR3 covers 15 residues. Germline CDR1 reads SGHNT; CDR2 reads YYREEE (reference sequence). The chain's CDR3 is CASSLYAGGVEKLFF.

The chain links TRBV27 to TRBJ1-6. The CDR3 runs 15 residues. Germline V gene data show CDR1 as MNHEY and CDR2 as SMNVEV (reference sequence). CDR3 in amino acids: CASSSLGSYNSPLHF.

J is TRBJ1-1 and V is TRBV5-1; TCRdb outputs TRBD1, but without DNA this stays unchecked. The V gene's germline CDR1 is SGHRS and CDR2 YFSETQ. The CDR3 sequence is 14 residues long. This CDR3 reads CASSLTGMDTEAFF.

The chain has TRBV7-9 and TRBJ2-3; checking the TCRdb D call of TRBD1 is not possible without DNA. Germline CDR1 SEHNR, CDR2 FQNEAQ (reference sequence). This CDR3 is built from 14 residues. CDR3 residues: CASSFSPTGDTQYF. The variable domain in full, with the rest retrieved from reference TRBV7-9 and TRBJ2-3, is DTGVSQNPRHKITKRGQNVTFRCDPISEHNRLYWYRQTLGQGPEFLTYFQNEAQLEKSRLLSDRFSAERPKGSFSTLEIQRTEQGDSAMYLCASSFSPTGDTQYFGPGTRLTVL.

The chain carries TRBV18 and TRBJ1-2. Germline V gene sequence: CDR1 KGHSH, CDR2 LQKENI. The CDR3 length is 14 residues. CDR3 sequence reads: CASSPGLANYGYTF.

The chain uses TRBV19 and TRBJ2-5; absent DNA, TCRdb's TRBD1 call cannot be checked. The germline CDR1 and CDR2 sequences are LNHDA and SQIVND (reference sequence). This CDR3 contains 18 residues. The CDR3: CASSDVLQRTTTRETQYF.

V usage is TRBV28 and J usage is TRBJ2-7; the D gene TCRdb calls, TRBD2, cannot be checked with no DNA. The CDR3 contains 14 residues. CDR1 is MDHEN, CDR2 SYDVKM, per germline. CDR3: CASSRSGGYYEQYF.

The chain has TRBV7-9 and TRBJ1-2; TCRdb calls TRBD1, which cannot be checked without DNA. Germline V gene lookup returns CDR1 SEHNR and CDR2 FQNEAQ (reference sequence). CDR3 length: 13 residues. The chain's CDR3 is CASSPRQFYGYTF.

The chain combines TRBV12-3 or TRBV12-4 with TRBJ1-4; TCRdb returns TRBD1, unconfirmable since there is no DNA. The CDR3 loop spans 18 amino acids. The CDR3 sequence is CASSLGQGAFLANEKLFF.